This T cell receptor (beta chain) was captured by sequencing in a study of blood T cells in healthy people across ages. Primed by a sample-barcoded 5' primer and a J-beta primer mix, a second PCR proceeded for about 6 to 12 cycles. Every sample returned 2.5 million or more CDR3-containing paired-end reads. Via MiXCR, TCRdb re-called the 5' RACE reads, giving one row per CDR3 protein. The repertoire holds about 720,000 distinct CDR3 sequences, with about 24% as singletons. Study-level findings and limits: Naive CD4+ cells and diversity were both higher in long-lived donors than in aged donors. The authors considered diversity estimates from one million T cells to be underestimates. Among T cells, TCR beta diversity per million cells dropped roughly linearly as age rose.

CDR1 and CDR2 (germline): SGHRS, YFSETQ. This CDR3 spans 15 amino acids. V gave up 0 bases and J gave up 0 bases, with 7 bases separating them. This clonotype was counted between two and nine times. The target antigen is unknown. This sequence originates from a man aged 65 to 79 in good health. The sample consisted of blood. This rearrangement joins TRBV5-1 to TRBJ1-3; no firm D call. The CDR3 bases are TGCGCCAGCAGCTTGGACAGAACCTCTGGAAACACCATATATTTT. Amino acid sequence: CASSLDRTSGNTIYF.